This T cell receptor beta chain was captured in a study of molecular identifiers for immune sequencing clone quantification (dated by TCRdb to 2017 to 2018). With respect to the entire study: For a replicate experiment, RNA from roughly 18,000 or 92,000 naive CD8 T cells was divided into five aliquots, of which four were sequenced. The study was a methods study using CD8 T cells to benchmark molecular-identifier clustering-based TCR repertoire sequencing (MIDCIRS) and TCR RNA copy counting.

Many counts were recorded for this clonotype. Its antigen is currently not known. Per-nucleotide qualities are absent, and no much larger clonotype sits a single base away. Broader findings and caveats from the paper: The naive libraries included spiked-in Jurkat TCR RNA (roughly nine copies' worth), and this RNA is not part of the donor repertoire. Even against a background of 800,000 to 1,000,000 naive CD8 T cells, spiked-in Jurkat TCR RNA amounting to a single cell's worth was reported to be detectable. When barcode sub-clustering was omitted, TCR diversity was inflated by chimeric consensus sequences, with chimeras reaching as high as 47%. Clones above 20 RNA copies held over 99% of molecules in CMV-specific effector cells but under 1% in naive cells. The sizes of highly expanded clones could end up underestimated when identical TCR molecules share a barcode. Roughly 3 recovered TCR RNA copies per cell were obtained by modeling, versus about 10 by digital PCR, implying a capture efficiency of approximately 27%.

The CDR3 spans 15 residues, from the cysteine through the phenylalanine. Kept here is only the CDR3 DNA, which spans 45 bases and is read in frame from base 1. V is cut by 0 bases and J by 4 bases, and the space between the germline ends is 12 bases. CDR1 and CDR2 are drawn from the germline V gene: MNHEY, SVGAGI. To prepare the library, PCR was applied. Instrument used: NextSeq 500. Bulk TCR libraries were made following a previously described method, with the TCR primers given in Table S5. Total RNA was purified with the Qiagen AllPrep DNA/RNA kit. Reads from multiple sequencing runs of the same library were pooled before analysis. The paper's data handling went like this. Reads were retained only if their TCR constant sequence matched exactly, and those retained reads were trimmed to 150 nt and grouped according to their 12-nt molecular barcodes. Within each barcode group, reads were sub-clustered at a 15% Levenshtein threshold, and quality-weighted consensus sequences were built per RNA molecule. Non-functional sequences were filtered out, along with any lower-count sequence sitting one edit away from another sequence. Based on a fit of two negative binomial distributions, barcode sub-clusters having less than 20% of the maximum read count were discarded. The public reads were reprocessed in TCRdb via fastp at Q25 and MiXCR, keeping in-frame beta chains. Identical CDR3 protein sequences are pooled into one entry, listed with their most common genes and DNA. TCRdb, rather than the study authors, made the V and J calls. The sample table contains some 580,000 distinct CDR3 sequences; only one count was recorded for around 25% of them. The ten largest clones take up about 0.84% of the sample.

Libraries of naive CD8 T cells were generated from about 19,000 to 1,100,000 sorted cells, with 10%, 30% or 50% of the purified RNA used. Naive CD8 T cells, defined as CD8+CD4-CCR7+CD45RA+, were FACS-sorted into RLT Plus buffer on a BD FACSAria II. To test detection sensitivity, Jurkat RNA equivalent to more than 9 TCR copies was spiked into samples of roughly 20,000-1,100,000 naive CD8 T cells. CD8 T cells were enriched using RosetteSep CD8+ T Cell Enrichment Cocktail and Ficoll-Paque, and the enriched cells then underwent ACK red cell lysis. The sequence was obtained from a human donor in good health. Some libraries in this study had Jurkat cell RNA spiked in. The sequence is built from TRBV6-5 and TRBJ1-1; there is no confident call for the D gene. Sequenced: naive CD8+ T cells from blood, with Jurkat cell RNA spiked in. According to the study, the label for this sample's cell subset or site signals: FACS-sorted CD8+CD4-CCR7+CD45RA+ naive T cells. CDR3 region: CASSYSGSGPTEAFF. The nucleotides are TGTGCCAGCAGTTACTCCGGTTCCGGTCCCACTGAAGCTTTCTTT.